This entry lists 10 T cell receptor beta chains sequenced from one sample in a study of T cells expressing NK-cell markers. TCRdb reprocessed the 5' RACE reads; each CDR3 protein has one entry and no DNA is given. The table lists approximately 150,000 distinct CDR3 sequences. The sample taken for sequencing was blood T cells: a sorted CD56 or NKG2C T cell subset, CD4+ or CD8+ T cells, or bulk PBMC T cells (not recorded which). These receptors all stem from a man aged 18 to 29 in good health.

The gene calls are TRBV15 and TRBJ2-3; TCRdb's D call of TRBD2 is untestable without DNA. Germline loops: CDR1 LNHNV, CDR2 YYDKDF (reference sequence). The CDR3 covers 13 residues. CDR3 loop: CATVAGFGDTQYF.

The rearrangement links TRBV29-1 to TRBJ1-1. The V gene's germline CDR1 is SQVTM and CDR2 ANQGSEA. This CDR3 has 14 amino acids. The CDR3 region is CSVPHLEVNTEAFF.

V gene TRBV6-2 or TRBV6-3 combines with J gene TRBJ2-7; TCRdb gives TRBD2 as the D gene, but with no DNA this cannot be confirmed. CDR1 is MNHEY and CDR2 is SVGEGT in the germline V gene. CDR3 length: 14 residues. The chain's CDR3 is CASTLISGAREQYF.

The V gene is TRBV5-5, the J gene TRBJ1-5; TCRdb reports TRBD1, a call that lacks DNA to check it against. The CDR3 spans 15 residues. CDR1 SGHKS and CDR2 YYEKEE come from the germline V gene (reference sequence). The CDR3 protein is CASSLSGTGVQPQHF.

The V and J genes are TRBV20-1 and TRBJ2-1; TCRdb calls TRBD2, which cannot be checked without DNA. The CDR3 spans 14 residues. Germline V gives CDR1 DFQATT, CDR2 SNEGSKA (reference sequence). CDR3 in amino acids: CSASNASGSNEQFF.

This chain links TRBV20-1 with TRBJ2-1; there is no DNA to check the TCRdb D call of TRBD2. The germline CDR1 and CDR2 sequences are DFQATT and SNEGSKA (reference sequence). This CDR3 has 15 amino acids. The CDR3 region is CSAKPTSGVMYEQFF.

V gene TRBV20-1 combines with J gene TRBJ1-5; TCRdb proposes TRBD1, but this gene call is untestable without DNA. The CDR3 is made up of 15 amino acids. Germline V gene lookup returns CDR1 DFQATT and CDR2 SNEGSKA (reference sequence). CDR3 in amino acids: CSATPTGNSNQPQHF.

The chain carries TRBV5-1 and TRBJ2-3; TCRdb calls TRBD2, which cannot be checked without DNA. CDR3 length: 19 amino acids. Per the germline V gene, CDR1 is SGHRS and CDR2 is YFSETQ. The CDR3 is CASSSGLAGHHTYTDTQYF.

The V call is TRBV27, the J call TRBJ2-1; TCRdb returns TRBD2, unconfirmable since there is no DNA. The length of the CDR3 is 15 residues. Per the germline V gene, CDR1 is MNHEY and CDR2 is SMNVEV (reference sequence). The CDR3 here is CASSFNERENNEQFF.

The rearrangement uses TRBV4-2 and TRBJ2-7; the TCRdb D gene call, TRBD2, has no DNA to confirm it. The CDR3 is 13 residues long. Germline CDR1 is LGHNA and CDR2 is YNFKEQ. The CDR3 spells CASSHGGLGEQYF.